The 2 T cell receptor beta chains given below trace back to one sample, sequenced in a study of CD8+ T cells in alopecia areata. The sequencing template was cDNA reverse transcribed from extracted RNA. Using immunoSEQ multiplex PCR, the repertoire was profiled, and TCRdb retains in-frame clones only, with some absent. The data show about 12,000 clones, with roughly three fifths seen just once and approximately 12% held by the top ten. Both peripheral blood and punch biopsies of lesional scalp skin were obtained from patients who had alopecia areata. Input material: skin. These receptors all come from a human donor with alopecia areata.

This chain joins TRBV19 and TRBJ2-5, with D hard to call. Trimming removed 2 bases from V and 4 bases from J, with 8 bases in between. Looked up from germline, CDR1 is LNHDA and CDR2 is SQIVND (reference sequence). The CDR3 contains 13 residues. The chain's CDR3 is CASSIRWRETQYF. For the CDR3, the DNA is TGTGCCAGTAGTATAAGATGGAGAGAGACCCAGTACTTC.

This chain connects TRBV5-6 to TRBJ2-2, with D possibly being TRBD2 (6 bases). CDR3 length: 15 residues. V lost 4 bases, J lost 1 base, and 11 bases lay in between. From germline, CDR1 is SGHDT and CDR2 YYEEEE. The CDR3 is CASSPLGGNTGELFF. The CDR3, as DNA: TGTGCCAGCAGCCCCCTCGGGGGGAACACCGGGGAGCTGTTTTTT.